The 32 T cell receptor beta chains in this list originate from one sample, sequenced in a study of blood T cell repertoires in COVID-19. TCRdb keeps only in-frame clones here, not all; method: immunoSEQ multiplex PCR. In the table there are fewer than 85,000 clones, over 60% of which are singletons. Sequenced: peripheral blood. These receptors were taken from a woman older than 75 with active or convalescent COVID-19.

J is TRBJ2-1 and V is TRBV7-2; TRBD2 matches at 8 bases. This CDR3 region has 15 residues. J was trimmed by 3 bases and V by 8 bases; bases with no gene match: 9. Germline V gene sequence: CDR1 SGHTA, CDR2 FQGNSA. Here the CDR3 reads CASPRREANYNEQFF. The CDR3 region has the DNA TGTGCCAGCCCAAGGCGGGAGGCCAACTACAATGAGCAGTTCTTC.

V usage is TRBV9 and J usage is TRBJ2-5; D gene unclear. From germline, CDR1 is SGDLS and CDR2 YYNGEE. Trimming pared 0 bases from V and 2 bases from J, leaving 14 bases between. This CDR3 region has 16 residues. CDR3 DNA sequence: TGTGCCAGCAGCGTAGGTAGGAACAGCTTTCAAGAGACCCAGTACTTC. This sequence encodes CASSVGRNSFQETQYF.

This chain links TRBV6-4 with TRBJ2-1; the D gene is possibly TRBD1 (5 bases). V was pared by 3 bases and J by 0 bases, with 9 bases between. CDR1 and CDR2 from the germline V gene are MRHNA and SNTAGT. The CDR3 extends over 15 amino acids. The CDR3 DNA reads as TGTGCCAGCAGTGAAAAGGGGCTCTCCTACAATGAGCAGTTCTTC. Its protein product is CASSEKGLSYNEQFF.

The chain carries TRBV7-2 and TRBJ1-1; D may be TRBD1 (5 bases). Trimming shortened V by 10 bases and J by 1 base, and 16 bases separated the two germline ends. Per the germline V gene, CDR1 is SGHTA and CDR2 is FQGNSA. The CDR3 consists of 14 residues. The CDR3 sequence is CATLRGEENTEAFF. The DNA for the CDR3 is TGTGCCACCCTAAGGGGTGAGGAGAACACTGAAGCTTTCTTT.

Points on this clone: Other nucleotide sequences from this sample produce the same CDR3. The chain links TRBV5-1 to TRBJ2-3, with D perhaps matching TRBD1 (5 bases). The CDR3 totals 13 residues. From germline, CDR1 is SGHRS and CDR2 YFSETQ. The ends were cut back, 4 bases at V and 4 bases at J, with 10 bases in the middle. The CDR3 DNA reads as TGCGCCAGCAGCCTCACAGGCCCAGATACGCAGTATTTT. The encoded protein is CASSLTGPDTQYF. Full variable domain (outside the CDR3, taken from reference TRBV5-1 and TRBJ2-3): KAGVTQTPRYLIKTRGQQVTLSCSPISGHRSVSWYQQTPGQGLQFLFEYFSETQRNKGNFPGRFSGRQFSNSRSEMNVSTLELGDSALYLCASSLTGPDTQYFGPGTRLTVL.

The chain employs TRBV11-2 and TRBJ1-5, with no clear D. Trimming cost V 0 bases and J 5 bases, with 5 bases left between them. The CDR3 is made up of 13 amino acids. CDR1 SGHAT and CDR2 FQNNGV come from the germline V gene. In nucleotides, the CDR3 is TGTGCCAGCAGCTTAGAGGGAGATCAGCCCCAGCATTTT. This codes for CASSLEGDQPQHF. The full variable domain, completed using reference TRBV11-2 and TRBJ1-5, is EAGVAQSPRYKIIEKRQSVAFWCNPISGHATLYWYQQILGQGPKLLIQFQNNGVVDDSQLPKDRFSAERLKGVDSTLKIQPAKLEDSAVYLCASSLEGDQPQHFGDGTRLSIL.

This clone was seen only once. CDR3 in amino acids: CSGHWGVAGELFF. CDR3 nucleotides: TGCAGCGGACACTGGGGGGTTGCCGGGGAGCTGTTTTTT. The chain is built from TRBV29-1 and TRBJ2-2; D might be TRBD2 (6 bases). Trimming removed 7 bases from V and 6 bases from J, with 15 bases in between. CDR3 length equals 13 residues. Germline CDR1 SQVTM, CDR2 ANQGSEA.

V gene TRBV27 combines with J gene TRBJ1-2; 9 bases agree with TRBD1. The CDR3 contains 14 residues. V dropped 0 bases and J dropped 5; count of bases not matched to a gene: 1. CDR1 and CDR2 from the germline V gene are MNHEY and SMNVEV (reference sequence). The CDR3 here is CASSLSDRGYGYTF. CDR3 DNA: TGTGCCAGCAGTTTATCAGACAGGGGGTATGGCTACACCTTC.

The chain is built from TRBV20-1 and TRBJ2-1, with 7 bases fitting TRBD2. The germline CDR1 and CDR2 sequences are DFQATT and SNEGSKA (reference sequence). The CDR3 loop spans 11 amino acids. The V gene end was trimmed by 8 bases and the J gene end by 12 bases; junction bases not matched to a gene: 10. CDR3 coding DNA: TGCAGTTTAGAGACGGGGGGAGGGCAGTTCTTC. It specifies CSLETGGGQFF.

This chain joins TRBV10-2 and TRBJ2-3, with D uncertain. Germline CDR1 reads WSHSY; CDR2 reads SAAADI. The CDR3 loop spans 13 amino acids. Trimming took off 2 bases at V and 5 bases at J, with 8 bases between the two ends. In DNA form, the CDR3 reads TGCGCCAGCAGTGAGCATCCGGGAGATACGCAGTATTTT. Residues: CASSEHPGDTQYF.

The chain recombines TRBV19 with TRBJ1-5; tentatively, D is TRBD1 (6 bases). V lost 6 bases and J lost 0, with 12 bases in between. Germline CDR1 is LNHDA and CDR2 is SQIVND (reference sequence). The CDR3 totals 15 residues. CDR3 DNA: TGTGCCAGTAGGGCGGGGGCCGTTAGCAATCAGCCCCAGCATTTT. Its translation is CASRAGAVSNQPQHF. The complete variable domain, with remaining parts taken from reference TRBV19 and TRBJ1-5, reads DGGITQSPKYLFRKEGQNVTLSCEQNLNHDAMYWYRQDPGQGLRLIYYSQIVNDFQKGDIAEGYSVSREKKESFPLTVTSAQKNPTAFYLCASRAGAVSNQPQHFGDGTRLSIL.

The V call is TRBV7-6, the J call TRBJ2-7; 10 positions agree with TRBD1. Looked up from germline, CDR1 is SGHVS and CDR2 is FNYEAQ. The J segment lost 6 bases and the V segment lost 4 bases, leaving 9 bases of the junction unmatched. The CDR3 has 15 residues. As DNA, the CDR3 is TGTGCCAGCAGCTCAACCGGGACAGGGGTCGCCGAGCAGTACTTC. Translated, it gives CASSSTGTGVAEQYF.

The rearrangement uses TRBV7-8 and TRBJ1-2; maybe TRBD1 (6 bases). V lost 1 base and J 0 bases, leaving 12 bases between the germline ends. Germline V CDR1 and CDR2: SGHVS, FQNEAQ. The CDR3 extends over 16 amino acids. The chain's CDR3 is CASSLDVEGANYGYTF. The CDR3 DNA is TGTGCCAGCAGCTTAGACGTCGAGGGGGCTAACTATGGCTACACCTTC.

The rearrangement joins TRBV28 to TRBJ1-5, with D hard to call. This CDR3 is built from 10 residues. Germline assignment: CDR1 MDHEN and CDR2 SYDVKM. V lost 6 bases, J lost 5 bases, and 2 bases lay in between. The CDR3 nucleotides read TGTGCCAGCAGCTATCAGCCCCAGCATTTT. Amino acids: CASSYQPQHF.

The rearrangement joins TRBV30 to TRBJ1-6; 7 bases agree with TRBD1. With 6 bases clipped from V and 4 bases from J, the junction kept 3 bases outside the gene matches. Germline V CDR1 and CDR2: GTSNPN, SVGIG (reference sequence). This CDR3 is built from 13 residues. The CDR3 loop is CACTGQYNSPLHF. In nucleotides, the CDR3 is TGTGCCTGCACGGGACAGTATAATTCACCCCTCCACTTT.

The rearrangement joins TRBV24-1 to TRBJ2-2; D is unresolved. The germline V gene encodes CDR1 KGHDR and CDR2 SFDVKD. V was cut by 5 bases and J by 1 base, with 10 bases left in between. This CDR3 has 15 amino acids. The CDR3 DNA reads TGTGCCACCAGTGCCCCCAGATTGAACACCGGGGAGCTGTTTTTT. It yields the protein CATSAPRLNTGELFF.

The chain uses TRBV7-9 and TRBJ2-3; the match to TRBD2 covers 7 bases. The V segment lost 1 base and the J segment 3 bases; nucleotides outside the gene matches: 7. Germline V CDR1 and CDR2: SEHNR, FQNEAQ (reference sequence). The CDR3 spans 16 residues. The CDR3 nucleotides read TGTGCCAGCAGCTTAGTTGGAGGGGAGGGGACAGATACGCAGTATTTT. Its translation: CASSLVGGEGTDTQYF. Supplemented by reference TRBV7-9 and TRBJ2-3, the full variable domain reads DTGVSQNPRHKITKRGQNVTFRCDPISEHNRLYWYRQTLGQGPEFLTYFQNEAQLEKSRLLSDRFSAERPKGSFSTLEIQRTEQGDSAMYLCASSLVGGEGTDTQYFGPGTRLTVL.

This clone was counted a few times. V and J are TRBV7-9 and TRBJ2-1; possibly TRBD1 for D (5 bases). The CDR3 runs 17 residues. CDR1 is SEHNR, CDR2 FQNEAQ, per germline (reference sequence). V lost 5 bases and J 10 bases, leaving 27 bases between the germline ends. CDR3 sequence reads: CASSPLEVGQGKKEQFF. The DNA of the CDR3 is TGTGCCAGCAGCCCGCTTGAGGTAGGCCAGGGTAAAAAAGAGCAGTTCTTC. Filled out from reference TRBV7-9 and TRBJ2-1, the complete variable domain reads DTGVSQNPRHKITKRGQNVTFRCDPISEHNRLYWYRQTLGQGPEFLTYFQNEAQLEKSRLLSDRFSAERPKGSFSTLEIQRTEQGDSAMYLCASSPLEVGQGKKEQFFGPGTRLTVL.

The chain combines TRBV6-6 with TRBJ2-2; TRBD1 matches 7 bases. The V gene's germline CDR1 is MNHNY and CDR2 SVGAGI (reference sequence). Trimming cost V 8 bases and J 0 bases; bases outside gene matches: 6. The CDR3 is made up of 15 amino acids. This chain's CDR3 is CASETGTANTGELFF. For the CDR3, the DNA is TGTGCCAGCGAGACCGGGACAGCGAACACCGGGGAGCTGTTTTTT.

The CDR3 DNA sequence: TGTGCCTGGAGGCGACAGGGGAGGAACGGGGAGCTGTTTTTT. Translated, it gives CAWRRQGRNGELFF. The chain joins TRBV30 to TRBJ2-2, with 8 nucleotides matching TRBD1. The CDR3 consists of 14 residues. CDR1 and CDR2 (germline): GTSNPN, SVGIG (reference sequence). The junction had 7 bases not matched to a gene; V was cut back by 3 bases and J by 7 bases.

The CDR3 coding sequence is TGTGCCAGCAGCCAAGTAGGGGTCAGACATCAGCCCCAGCATTTT. Translated: CASSQVGVRHQPQHF. This sequence joins TRBV3-1 (or the pseudogene TRBV3-2) and TRBJ1-5, with D possibly TRBD1 on 5 matching bases. The V and J ends lost 1 base and 5 bases respectively, with 12 bases between them. In germline, CDR1 is LGHDT, CDR2 YNNKEL (reference sequence). The CDR3 spans 15 residues.

This chain uses TRBV30 with TRBJ2-7; D remains ambiguous. This CDR3 has 13 residues. Germline V gene lookup returns CDR1 GTSNPN and CDR2 SVGIG (reference sequence). Trimming took off 0 bases at V and 2 bases at J, with 8 bases between the two ends. The CDR3 here is CAWSVLRAYEQYF. CDR3 DNA sequence: TGTGCCTGGAGTGTACTGAGAGCCTACGAGCAGTACTTC.

The chain uses TRBV5-1 and TRBJ2-5; 8 bases map to TRBD2. The germline V gene has CDR1 SGHRS and CDR2 YFSETQ. The CDR3 totals 15 residues. After removal of 2 bases from V and 4 bases from J, the junction contained 7 bases not matched to a gene. The CDR3: CASSFGGTSRETQYF. The CDR3 DNA reads TGCGCCAGCAGCTTCGGCGGGACTAGTCGAGAGACCCAGTACTTC.

The table lists this clone with a count of one. V gene TRBV3-1 (or the pseudogene TRBV3-2) combines with J gene TRBJ2-1, with D possibly being TRBD1 (6 bases). Between the trimmed V and J ends, which lost 0 bases and 2 bases, there was a span of 11 bases. Per the germline V gene, CDR1 is LGHDT and CDR2 is YNNKEL (reference sequence). The CDR3 runs to 16 residues. The CDR3 DNA reads as TGTGCCAGCAGCCAAGATGAGGGGGACCCCTACAATGAGCAGTTCTTC. The encoded protein is CASSQDEGDPYNEQFF.

V is TRBV5-1 and J is TRBJ1-1; 8 bases are a match to TRBD1. The CDR3 loop spans 14 amino acids. V dropped 4 bases and J dropped 6; count of bases not matched to a gene: 8. Germline CDR1 SGHRS, CDR2 YFSETQ. CDR3 nucleotide sequence: TGCGCCAGCAGCCCCACGACAGGGGACGCTGAAGCTTTCTTT. It yields the protein CASSPTTGDAEAFF. Together with reference TRBV5-1 and TRBJ1-1, the CDR3 gives the full variable domain: KAGVTQTPRYLIKTRGQQVTLSCSPISGHRSVSWYQQTPGQGLQFLFEYFSETQRNKGNFPGRFSGRQFSNSRSEMNVSTLELGDSALYLCASSPTTGDAEAFFGQGTRLTVV.

This clone was recorded at least ten times. This chain links TRBV9 with TRBJ1-6; D is possibly TRBD1 (6 bases). Germline V lookup: CDR1 SGDLS, CDR2 YYNGEE. The CDR3 extends over 16 amino acids. V lost 4 bases and J 0 bases, leaving 11 bases between the germline ends. The CDR3 DNA sequence: TGTGCCAGCAGCCTAACAGGGTCCTCCTATAATTCACCCCTCCACTTT. It translates to CASSLTGSSYNSPLHF.

This clone came up many times. The V and J genes are TRBV4-1 and TRBJ2-7, with 10 bases matching TRBD2. The trim removed 1 base at V and 4 bases at J, leaving 4 bases unmatched. The CDR3 sequence is 15 residues long. CDR1 and CDR2 from the germline V gene are MGHRA and YSYEKL. CDR3 in amino acids: CASSQVSGGNYEQYF. As DNA, the CDR3 is TGCGCCAGCAGCCAAGTTAGCGGGGGGAATTACGAGCAGTACTTC.

The V gene is TRBV5-1, the J gene TRBJ2-2; a weak D match, TRBD1 (5 bases). The CDR3 consists of 14 residues. V was clipped by 3 bases and J by 1 base, with 7 bases between them. Germline loops: CDR1 SGHRS, CDR2 YFSETQ. CDR3 nucleotide sequence: TGCGCCAGCAGCTGGGGCGGGAACACCGGGGAGCTGTTTTTT. Protein: CASSWGGNTGELFF.

The CDR3 protein is CASSQDSGGAYNEQFF. CDR3 bases: TGCGCCAGCAGCCAAGATAGCGGGGGGGCCTACAATGAGCAGTTCTTC. The chain carries TRBV4-3 and TRBJ2-1, with TRBD2 matching over 11 bases. Germline CDR1 LGHNA, CDR2 YSLEER. V dropped 0 bases and J dropped 2; count of bases not matched to a gene: 0. The CDR3 sequence is 16 residues long.

This clone was picked up a small number of times. The CDR3 DNA reads TGTGCCAGCAGCCGCCGTAGCGGCCGGGGTGTGCAGTACTTC. It codes for CASSRRSGRGVQYF. The chain carries TRBV5-4 and TRBJ2-7, with a weak D call TRBD2 (6 bases). V shed 4 bases and J shed 9 bases, with 20 bases lying between them. The CDR3 has 14 amino acids. Germline loops: CDR1 SGHNT, CDR2 YYREEE (reference sequence).

On this clone: One end of the junction fails to match germline, which may point to a read error. This chain connects TRBV6-1 to TRBJ2-6, with D possibly matching TRBD1 (5 bases). The CDR3 sequence is 18 residues long. Germline loops: CDR1 MNHNS, CDR2 SASEGT. The CDR3 is CASSEWSGPVYGVNVLTF. The CDR3 DNA sequence: TGTGCCAGCAGTGAATGGTCAGGGCCTGTCTATGGGGTCAACGTCCTGACTTTC.

The rearrangement uses TRBV6-5 and TRBJ2-3; D might be TRBD1 (5 bases). Trimming left V 4 bases short and J 1 base short, with 6 bases between. Germline V lookup: CDR1 MNHEY, CDR2 SVGAGI. The CDR3 is 13 amino acids. CDR3 protein: CASSLGGTDTQYF. The DNA for the CDR3 is TGTGCCAGCAGTTTAGGGGGCACAGATACGCAGTATTTT.